This TCR beta chain appears in the sequencing data of a study of T cell clonality in common variable immunodeficiency. This clone came up many times. Read data end 3 residues before the CDR3 end; the end is taken from the germline J gene. Clones were sequenced by immunoSEQ multiplex PCR, and TCRdb holds only the in-frame ones, with some missing. The record shows some 28,000 clones for this sample, with no singletons present. CDR3 length: 14 residues. J was trimmed by 1 base and V by 3 bases; bases with no gene match: 2. Germline V CDR1 and CDR2: DFQATT, SNEGSKA (reference sequence). The sequenced material came from peripheral blood mononuclear cells. The receptor was derived from a person between 18 and 75 years old in good health. V is TRBV20-1 and J is TRBJ2-4; TRBD2 matches 8 bases. The CDR3: CSASGGAAKNIQYF. CDR3 DNA (partial): TGCAGTGCTAGCGGGGGGGCCGCCAAAAACATT.